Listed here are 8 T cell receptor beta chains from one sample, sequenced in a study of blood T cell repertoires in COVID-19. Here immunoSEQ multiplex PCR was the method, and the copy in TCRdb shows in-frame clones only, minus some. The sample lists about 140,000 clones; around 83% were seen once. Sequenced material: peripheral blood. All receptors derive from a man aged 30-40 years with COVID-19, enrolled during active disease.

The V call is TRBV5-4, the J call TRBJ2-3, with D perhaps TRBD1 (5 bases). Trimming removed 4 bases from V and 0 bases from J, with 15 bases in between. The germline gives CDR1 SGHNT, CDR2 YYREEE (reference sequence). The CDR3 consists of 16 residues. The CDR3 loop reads CASSPRAGLSTDTQYF. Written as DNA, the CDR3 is TGTGCCAGCAGCCCCCGGGCAGGGTTGAGCACAGATACGCAGTATTTT.

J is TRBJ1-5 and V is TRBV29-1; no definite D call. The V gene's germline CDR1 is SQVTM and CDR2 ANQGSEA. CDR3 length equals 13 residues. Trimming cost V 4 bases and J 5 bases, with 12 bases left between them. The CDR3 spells CSVVAQPDQPQHF. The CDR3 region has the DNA TGCAGCGTTGTGGCACAGCCAGATCAGCCCCAGCATTTT.

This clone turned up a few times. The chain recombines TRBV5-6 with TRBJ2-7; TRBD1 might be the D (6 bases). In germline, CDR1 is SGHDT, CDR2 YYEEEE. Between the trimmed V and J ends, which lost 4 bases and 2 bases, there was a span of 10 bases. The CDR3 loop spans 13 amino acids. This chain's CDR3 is CASSPGDPYEQYF. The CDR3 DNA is TGTGCCAGCAGCCCAGGGGATCCCTACGAGCAGTACTTC.

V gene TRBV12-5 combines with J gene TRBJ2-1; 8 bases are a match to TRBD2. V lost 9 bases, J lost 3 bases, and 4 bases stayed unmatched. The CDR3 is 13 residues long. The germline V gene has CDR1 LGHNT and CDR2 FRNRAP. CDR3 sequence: CASSGGDYNEQFF. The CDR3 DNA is TGTGCTAGCTCGGGGGGGGACTACAATGAGCAGTTCTTC.

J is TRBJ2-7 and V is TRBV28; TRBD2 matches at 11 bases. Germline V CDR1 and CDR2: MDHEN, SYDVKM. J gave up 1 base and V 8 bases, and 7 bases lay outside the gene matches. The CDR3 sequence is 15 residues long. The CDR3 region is CASPRTSGLSYEQYF. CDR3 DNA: TGTGCCAGCCCTAGGACTAGCGGGTTGTCCTACGAGCAGTACTTC.

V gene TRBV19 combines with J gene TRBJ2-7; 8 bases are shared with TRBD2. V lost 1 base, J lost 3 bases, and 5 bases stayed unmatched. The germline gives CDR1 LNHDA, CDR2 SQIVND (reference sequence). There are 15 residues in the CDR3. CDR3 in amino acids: CASSIGAGGYYEQYF. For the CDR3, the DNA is TGTGCCAGTAGTATAGGGGCGGGAGGCTACTACGAGCAGTACTTC.

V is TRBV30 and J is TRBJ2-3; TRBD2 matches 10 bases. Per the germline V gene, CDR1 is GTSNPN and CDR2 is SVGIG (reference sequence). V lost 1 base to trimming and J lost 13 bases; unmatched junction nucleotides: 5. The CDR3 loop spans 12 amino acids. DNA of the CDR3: TGTGCCTGGAGTGATACCGGGACTAGCGAGTATTTT. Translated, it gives CAWSDTGTSEYF.

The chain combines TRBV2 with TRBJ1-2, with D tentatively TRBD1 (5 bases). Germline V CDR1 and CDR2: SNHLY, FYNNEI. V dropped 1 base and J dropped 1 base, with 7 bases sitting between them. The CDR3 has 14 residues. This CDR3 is CASSEDRFNYGYTF. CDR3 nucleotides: TGTGCCAGCAGTGAAGACAGGTTTAACTATGGCTACACCTTC.